This T cell receptor (beta chain) was captured in a study of control samples from healthy donors and cancer patients. The CDR3 sequence is 16 residues long. CDR1 is SGHTA, CDR2 FQGNSA, per germline. After removal of 6 bases from V and 2 bases from J, the junction contained 8 bases not matched to a gene. Method: immunoSEQ multiplex PCR; TCRdb's copy keeps in-frame clones and lacks some. The table shows 100,000 to 150,000 clones, with less than 90% occurring only once. The sequence derives from a man aged 18 to 30 in good health. The material sequenced was blood. The chain combines TRBV7-2 with TRBJ2-2, with TRBD1 identical over 8 bases. The DNA for the CDR3 is TGTGCCAGCAGTCAGGGGGCCCTAAGAAACACCGGGGAGCTGTTTTTT. Translated, it gives CASSQGALRNTGELFF.